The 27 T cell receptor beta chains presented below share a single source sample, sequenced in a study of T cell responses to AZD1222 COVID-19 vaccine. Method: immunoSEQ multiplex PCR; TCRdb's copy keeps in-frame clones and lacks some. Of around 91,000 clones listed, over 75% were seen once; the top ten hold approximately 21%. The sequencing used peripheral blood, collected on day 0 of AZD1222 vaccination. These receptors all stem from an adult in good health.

The DNA for the CDR3 is TGTGCCAGCAGTCGACTAGCGGGGCTGTACGGGGAGCTGTTTTTT. Protein sequence: CASSRLAGLYGELFF. The J gene is TRBJ2-2, the V gene TRBV27; 11 positions match TRBD2. V dropped 5 bases and J dropped 7; count of bases not matched to a gene: 6. The CDR3 contains 15 residues. Germline CDR1 MNHEY, CDR2 SMNVEV (reference sequence).

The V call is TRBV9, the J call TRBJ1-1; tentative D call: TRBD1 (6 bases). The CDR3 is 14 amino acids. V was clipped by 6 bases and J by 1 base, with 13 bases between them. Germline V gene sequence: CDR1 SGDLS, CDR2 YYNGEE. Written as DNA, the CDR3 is TGTGCCAGCACCCGGGGGCGCGAGAACACTGAAGCTTTCTTT. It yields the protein CASTRGRENTEAFF.

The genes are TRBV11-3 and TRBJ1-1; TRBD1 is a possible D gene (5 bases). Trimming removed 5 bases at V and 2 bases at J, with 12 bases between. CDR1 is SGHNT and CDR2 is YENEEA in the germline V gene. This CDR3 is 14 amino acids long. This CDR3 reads CASSARDGNTEAFF. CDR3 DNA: TGTGCCAGCAGCGCCCGGGACGGCAACACTGAAGCTTTCTTT.

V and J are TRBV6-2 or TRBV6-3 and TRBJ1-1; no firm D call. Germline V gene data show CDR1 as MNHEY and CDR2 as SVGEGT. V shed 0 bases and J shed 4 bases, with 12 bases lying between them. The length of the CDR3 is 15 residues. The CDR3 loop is CASSYSGVEGTEAFF. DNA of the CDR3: TGTGCCAGCAGTTACTCGGGCGTCGAGGGCACTGAAGCTTTCTTT.

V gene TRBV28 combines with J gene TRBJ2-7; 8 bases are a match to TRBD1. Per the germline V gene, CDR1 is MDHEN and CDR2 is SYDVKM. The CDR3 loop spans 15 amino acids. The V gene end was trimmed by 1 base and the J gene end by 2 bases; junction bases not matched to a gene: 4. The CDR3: CASSLYPDRAYEQYF. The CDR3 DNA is TGTGCCAGCAGTTTATATCCGGACAGGGCCTACGAGCAGTACTTC.

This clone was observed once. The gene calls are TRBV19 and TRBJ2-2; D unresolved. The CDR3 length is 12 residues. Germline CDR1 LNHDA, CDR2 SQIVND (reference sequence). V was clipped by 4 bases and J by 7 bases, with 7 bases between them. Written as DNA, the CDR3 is TGTGCCAGTAGTACCCCGGTCGGGGAGCTGTTTTTT. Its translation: CASSTPVGELFF. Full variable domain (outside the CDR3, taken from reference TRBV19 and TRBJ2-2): DGGITQSPKYLFRKEGQNVTLSCEQNLNHDAMYWYRQDPGQGLRLIYYSQIVNDFQKGDIAEGYSVSREKKESFPLTVTSAQKNPTAFYLCASSTPVGELFFGEGSRLTVL.

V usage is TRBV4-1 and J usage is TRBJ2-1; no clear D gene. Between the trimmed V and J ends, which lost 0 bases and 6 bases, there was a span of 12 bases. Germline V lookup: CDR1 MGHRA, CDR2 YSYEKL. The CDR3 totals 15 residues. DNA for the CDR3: TGCGCCAGCAGCCAAGAAGGAACGGCTCCCAATGAGCAGTTCTTC. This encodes CASSQEGTAPNEQFF.

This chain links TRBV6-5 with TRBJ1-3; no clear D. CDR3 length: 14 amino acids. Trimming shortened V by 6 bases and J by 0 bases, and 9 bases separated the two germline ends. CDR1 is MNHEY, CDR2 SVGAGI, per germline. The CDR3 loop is CASRDLSSGNTIYF. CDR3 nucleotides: TGTGCCAGCAGGGACCTGAGCTCTGGAAACACCATATATTTT.

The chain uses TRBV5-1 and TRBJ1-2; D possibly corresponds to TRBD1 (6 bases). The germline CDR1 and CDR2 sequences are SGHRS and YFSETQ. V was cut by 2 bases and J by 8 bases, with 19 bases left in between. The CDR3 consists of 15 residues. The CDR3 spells CASSLIGTSSGGYTF. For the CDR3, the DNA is TGCGCCAGCAGCTTAATCGGGACATCCAGTGGGGGCTACACCTTC.

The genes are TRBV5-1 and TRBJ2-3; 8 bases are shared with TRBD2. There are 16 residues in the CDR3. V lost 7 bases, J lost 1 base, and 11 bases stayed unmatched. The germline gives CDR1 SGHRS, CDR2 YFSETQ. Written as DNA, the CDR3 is TGCGCCAGCGGGGTGGGAGCGGGAGCTCGCACAGATACGCAGTATTTT. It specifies CASGVGAGARTDTQYF.

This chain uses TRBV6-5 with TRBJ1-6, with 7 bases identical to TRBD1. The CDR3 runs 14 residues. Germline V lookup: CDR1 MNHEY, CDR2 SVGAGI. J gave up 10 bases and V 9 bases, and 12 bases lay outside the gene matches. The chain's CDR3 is CASGGQSSGSPLHF. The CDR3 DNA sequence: TGTGCCAGTGGGGGACAGTCCTCCGGATCACCCCTCCACTTT.

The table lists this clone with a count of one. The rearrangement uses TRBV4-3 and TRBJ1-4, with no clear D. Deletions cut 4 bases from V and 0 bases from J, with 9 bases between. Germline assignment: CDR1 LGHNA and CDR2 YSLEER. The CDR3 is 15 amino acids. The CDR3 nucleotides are TGCGCCAGCAGCCCTTCGTTCGCAACTAATGAAAAACTGTTTTTT. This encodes CASSPSFATNEKLFF.

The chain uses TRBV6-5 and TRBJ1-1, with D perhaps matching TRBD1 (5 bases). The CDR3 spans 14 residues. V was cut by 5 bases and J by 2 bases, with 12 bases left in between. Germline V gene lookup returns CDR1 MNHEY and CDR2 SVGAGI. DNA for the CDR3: TGTGCCAGCAGTACCGGGGGGAGAAACACTGAAGCTTTCTTT. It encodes CASSTGGRNTEAFF.

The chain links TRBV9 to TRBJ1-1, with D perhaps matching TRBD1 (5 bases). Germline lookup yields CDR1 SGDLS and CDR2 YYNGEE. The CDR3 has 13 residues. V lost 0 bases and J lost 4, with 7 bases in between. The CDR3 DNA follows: TGTGCCAGCAGCGTAGGGGGGAGCACTGAAGCTTTCTTT. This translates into CASSVGGSTEAFF.

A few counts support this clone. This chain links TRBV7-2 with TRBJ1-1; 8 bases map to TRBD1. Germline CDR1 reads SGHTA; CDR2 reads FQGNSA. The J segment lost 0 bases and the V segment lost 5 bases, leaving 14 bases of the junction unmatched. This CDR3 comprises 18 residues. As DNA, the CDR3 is TGTGCCAGCAGCCTTAGAGGGGGGACAGGCGCCCTGAACACTGAAGCTTTCTTT. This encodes CASSLRGGTGALNTEAFF.

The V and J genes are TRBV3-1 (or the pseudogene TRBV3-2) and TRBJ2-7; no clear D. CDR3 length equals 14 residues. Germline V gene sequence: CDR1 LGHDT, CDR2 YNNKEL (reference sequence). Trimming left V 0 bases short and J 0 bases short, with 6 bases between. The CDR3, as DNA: TGTGCCAGCAGCCAAGACCGGATCTCCTACGAGCAGTACTTC. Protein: CASSQDRISYEQYF.

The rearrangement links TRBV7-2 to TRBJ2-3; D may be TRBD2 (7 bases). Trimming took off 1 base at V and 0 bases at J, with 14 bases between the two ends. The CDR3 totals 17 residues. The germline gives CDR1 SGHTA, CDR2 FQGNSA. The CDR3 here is CASSLVSRGPSTDTQYF. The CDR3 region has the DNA TGTGCCAGCAGCTTAGTGTCGCGGGGGCCGAGCACAGATACGCAGTATTTT.

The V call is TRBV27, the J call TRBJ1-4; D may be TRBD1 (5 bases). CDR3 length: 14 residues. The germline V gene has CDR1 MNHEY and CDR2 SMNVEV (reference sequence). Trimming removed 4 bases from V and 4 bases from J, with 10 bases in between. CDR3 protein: CASSWRGSNEKLFF. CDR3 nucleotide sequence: TGTGCCAGCAGTTGGCGGGGCAGTAATGAAAAACTGTTTTTT.

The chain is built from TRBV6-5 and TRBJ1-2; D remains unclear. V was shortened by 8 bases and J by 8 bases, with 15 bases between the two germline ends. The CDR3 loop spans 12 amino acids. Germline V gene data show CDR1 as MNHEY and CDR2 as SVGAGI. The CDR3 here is CASLTPLSGYTF. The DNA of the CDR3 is TGTGCCAGCCTGACACCGCTCAGCGGCTACACCTTC.

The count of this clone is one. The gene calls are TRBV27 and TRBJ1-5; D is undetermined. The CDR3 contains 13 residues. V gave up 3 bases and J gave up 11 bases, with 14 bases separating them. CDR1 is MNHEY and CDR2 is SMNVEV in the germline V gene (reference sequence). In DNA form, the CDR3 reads TGTGCCAGCAGTTTCTCTAGCCAGTCGGCCCAGCATTTT. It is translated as CASSFSSQSAQHF.

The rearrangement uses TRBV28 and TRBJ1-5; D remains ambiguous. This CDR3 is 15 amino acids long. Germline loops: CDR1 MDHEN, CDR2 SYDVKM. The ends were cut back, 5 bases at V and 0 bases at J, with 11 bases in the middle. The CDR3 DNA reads TGTGCCAGCAGTCCCGCGGGGATTAGCAATCAGCCCCAGCATTTT. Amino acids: CASSPAGISNQPQHF.

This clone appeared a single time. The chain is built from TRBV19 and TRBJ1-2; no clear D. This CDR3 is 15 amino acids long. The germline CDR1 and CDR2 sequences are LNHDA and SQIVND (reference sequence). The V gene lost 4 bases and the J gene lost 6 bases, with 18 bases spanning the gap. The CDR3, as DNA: TGTGCCAGTAGTAAAGATCTGGGCCCTCTTGATGGCTACACCTTC. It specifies CASSKDLGPLDGYTF. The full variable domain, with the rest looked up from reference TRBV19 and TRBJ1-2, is DGGITQSPKYLFRKEGQNVTLSCEQNLNHDAMYWYRQDPGQGLRLIYYSQIVNDFQKGDIAEGYSVSREKKESFPLTVTSAQKNPTAFYLCASSKDLGPLDGYTFGSGTRLTVV.

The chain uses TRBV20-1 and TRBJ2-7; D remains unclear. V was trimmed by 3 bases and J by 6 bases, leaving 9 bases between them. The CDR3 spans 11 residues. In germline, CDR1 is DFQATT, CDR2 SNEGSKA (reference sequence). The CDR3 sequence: CSARTFSEQYF. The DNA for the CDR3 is TGCAGTGCTAGGACGTTCTCCGAGCAGTACTTC.

CDR3 nucleotides: TGCAGCGCGGGCTGGGGGCGGTACAATGAGCAGTTCTTC. It encodes CSAGWGRYNEQFF. The chain is built from TRBV29-1 and TRBJ2-1; possible D gene TRBD1, 6 bases. The V gene's germline CDR1 is SQVTM and CDR2 ANQGSEA. CDR3 size: 13 residues. The ends were cut back, 7 bases at V and 4 bases at J, with 14 bases in the middle.

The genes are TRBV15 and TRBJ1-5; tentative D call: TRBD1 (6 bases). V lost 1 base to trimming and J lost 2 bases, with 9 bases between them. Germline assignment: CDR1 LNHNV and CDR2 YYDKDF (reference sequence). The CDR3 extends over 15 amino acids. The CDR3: CATSRGKGGNQPQHF. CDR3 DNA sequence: TGTGCCACCAGCAGAGGGAAGGGGGGCAATCAGCCCCAGCATTTT.

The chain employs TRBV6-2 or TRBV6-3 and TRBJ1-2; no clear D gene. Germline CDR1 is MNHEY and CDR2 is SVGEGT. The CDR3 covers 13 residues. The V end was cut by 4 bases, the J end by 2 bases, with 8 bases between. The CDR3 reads CASSFLANYGYTF. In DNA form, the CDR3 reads TGTGCCAGCAGTTTTCTCGCAAACTATGGCTACACCTTC.

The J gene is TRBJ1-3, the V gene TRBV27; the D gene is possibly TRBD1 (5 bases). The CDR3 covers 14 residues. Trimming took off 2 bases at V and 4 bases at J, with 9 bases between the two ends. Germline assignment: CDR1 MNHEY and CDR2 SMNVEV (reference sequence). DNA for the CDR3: TGTGCCAGCAGTTTAGGCGGGGCAGGAAACACCATATATTTT. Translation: CASSLGGAGNTIYF.